Following are 30 T cell receptor beta chains from one sample sequenced in a study of graft-versus-host responses after intestinal transplantation. Antigen specificity for these receptors is unknown. The method was immunoSEQ multiplex PCR; TCRdb's version includes in-frame clones alone and lacks a portion of them. The sample records fewer than 90,000 clones, 94% being singletons. The specimen was unstimulated CD4+ T cells sorted from spleen or lymph node cells, collected before transplant. These receptors were obtained from a human donor who was the organ donor for an intestinal transplant.

The chain joins TRBV7-3 to TRBJ2-4, with 8 bases identical to TRBD1. The CDR3 extends over 18 amino acids. Germline CDR1 SGHTA, CDR2 FQGTGA. V lost 4 bases and J lost 0; bases outside the gene matches: 11. This CDR3 reads CASSSTGGSVLAKNIQYF. The CDR3 DNA reads TGTGCCAGCAGCTCTACAGGGGGTTCCGTACTAGCCAAAAACATTCAGTACTTC.

The chain is built from TRBV4-1 and TRBJ1-4, with 7 positions matching TRBD1. Germline lookup yields CDR1 MGHRA and CDR2 YSYEKL. With 1 base clipped from V and 5 bases from J, the junction kept 13 bases outside the gene matches. CDR3 size: 18 residues. CDR3 bases: TGCGCCAGCAGCCAAGGGTTTCCATGGACAGGTCAGAATGAAAAACTGTTTTTT. It yields the protein CASSQGFPWTGQNEKLFF.

This clone occurred a few times. The rearrangement links TRBV11-3 to TRBJ2-3; possible D gene TRBD2, 5 bases. CDR3 size: 14 residues. Germline V CDR1 and CDR2: SGHNT, YENEEA. V lost 3 bases and J 2 bases, leaving 9 bases between the germline ends. The CDR3 region is CASSFGGSTDTQYF. CDR3 bases: TGTGCCAGCAGCTTCGGCGGGTCCACAGATACGCAGTATTTT.

V usage is TRBV11-2 and J usage is TRBJ2-3; D possibly corresponds to TRBD1 (6 bases). CDR1 is SGHAT and CDR2 is FQNNGV in the germline V gene. CDR3 size: 15 residues. Trimming removed 2 bases at V and 0 bases at J, with 9 bases between. CDR3 residues: CASSLQQGSTDTQYF. CDR3 sequence (DNA): TGTGCCAGCAGCTTACAACAGGGAAGCACAGATACGCAGTATTTT. The full variable domain, in which reference TRBV11-2 and TRBJ2-3 provide the parts outside the CDR3, is EAGVAQSPRYKIIEKRQSVAFWCNPISGHATLYWYQQILGQGPKLLIQFQNNGVVDDSQLPKDRFSAERLKGVDSTLKIQPAKLEDSAVYLCASSLQQGSTDTQYFGPGTRLTVL.

The rearrangement links TRBV28 to TRBJ1-4, with TRBD1 matching 9 bases. The trim removed 6 bases at V and 7 bases at J, leaving 6 bases unmatched. The CDR3 runs to 14 residues. From germline, CDR1 is MDHEN and CDR2 SYDVKM. The CDR3, as DNA: TGTGCCAGCAGCACAGGGGGCAGAGGTGAAAAACTGTTTTTT. Amino acid sequence: CASSTGGRGEKLFF.

The rearrangement links TRBV29-1 to TRBJ2-1, with D hard to call. The CDR3 runs 14 residues. Germline CDR1 and CDR2: SQVTM and ANQGSEA. Deletions cut 4 bases from V and 1 base from J, with 11 bases between. The CDR3 nucleotides are TGCAGCGTTGCTAACGGGTTTTCCTACAATGAGCAGTTCTTC. Translated, it gives CSVANGFSYNEQFF.

The chain has TRBV14 and TRBJ1-5; D gene uncertain. Germline CDR1 is SGHDN and CDR2 is FVKESK. Trimming took off 2 bases at V and 4 bases at J, with 9 bases between the two ends. This CDR3 comprises 14 residues. CDR3 protein: CASSQMRANQPQHF. Written as DNA, the CDR3 is TGTGCCAGCAGCCAAATGAGGGCAAATCAGCCCCAGCATTTT. Together with reference TRBV14 and TRBJ1-5, the CDR3 gives the full variable domain: EAGVTQFPSHSVIEKGQTVTLRCDPISGHDNLYWYRRVMGKEIKFLLHFVKESKQDESGMPNNRFLAERTGGTYSTLKVQPAELEDSGVYFCASSQMRANQPQHFGDGTRLSIL.

The rearrangement links TRBV18 to TRBJ1-5; weak D call: TRBD1 (5 bases). The CDR3 runs 16 residues. Germline V gene sequence: CDR1 KGHSH, CDR2 LQKENI. V lost 1 base and J lost 3, with 13 bases in between. Written as DNA, the CDR3 is TGTGCCAGCTCACCACTGGCCTCAGGGCCCAATCAGCCCCAGCATTTT. As protein: CASSPLASGPNQPQHF.

In the case of this clone: Other DNA variants within this sample encode the same CDR3. The CDR3 DNA is TGTGCCAGCAGTTCCGGGCCTTTGGGGGAGCAGTACTTC. Translated, it gives CASSSGPLGEQYF. The J gene is TRBJ2-7, the V gene TRBV11-3, with D hard to call. There are 13 residues in the CDR3. V was pared by 6 bases and J by 7 bases, with 16 bases between. The germline CDR1 and CDR2 sequences are SGHNT and YENEEA.

This chain uses TRBV6-6 with TRBJ2-5; D uncertain. The CDR3 runs 15 residues. V was cut by 0 bases and J by 1 base, with 9 bases left in between. Germline V gene lookup returns CDR1 MNHNY and CDR2 SVGAGI (reference sequence). Here the CDR3 DNA reads TGTGCCAGCAGTTACTCGATGTTGCCCCAAGAGACCCAGTACTTC. This encodes CASSYSMLPQETQYF.

V gene TRBV5-1 combines with J gene TRBJ2-3; 8 bases align to TRBD2. With V trimmed by 2 bases and J by 5 bases, 7 bases remained unmatched. Germline loops: CDR1 SGHRS, CDR2 YFSETQ. The CDR3 runs 15 residues. In DNA form, the CDR3 reads TGCGCCAGCAGCTTCGGGCGGGGGGCCATAGATACGCAGTATTTT. Its translation is CASSFGRGAIDTQYF. Combining the CDR3 with reference TRBV5-1 and TRBJ2-3 gives the whole variable domain KAGVTQTPRYLIKTRGQQVTLSCSPISGHRSVSWYQQTPGQGLQFLFEYFSETQRNKGNFPGRFSGRQFSNSRSEMNVSTLELGDSALYLCASSFGRGAIDTQYFGPGTRLTVL.

This chain uses TRBV4-1 with TRBJ1-1; perhaps TRBD1 as D (6 bases). Trimming left V 6 bases short and J 4 bases short, with 12 bases between. Germline assignment: CDR1 MGHRA and CDR2 YSYEKL. This CDR3 contains 13 residues. CDR3: CASSREGGTEAFF. Here the CDR3 DNA reads TGCGCCAGCAGTAGGGAAGGGGGCACTGAAGCTTTCTTT.

This chain links TRBV19 with TRBJ1-4, with TRBD1 as a possible D gene (5 bases). The germline V gene encodes CDR1 LNHDA and CDR2 SQIVND (reference sequence). This CDR3 has 15 amino acids. Trimming shortened V by 5 bases and J by 0 bases, and 10 bases separated the two germline ends. CDR3 in amino acids: CASSSQGATNEKLFF. In DNA form, the CDR3 reads TGTGCCAGTAGTTCCCAGGGCGCAACTAATGAAAAACTGTTTTTT.

The chain has TRBV9 and TRBJ2-5; 8 positions agree with TRBD1. Germline CDR1 and CDR2: SGDLS and YYNGEE. The CDR3 consists of 18 residues. V trimming: 0 bases; J trimming: 1 base; junction bases outside the gene matches: 11. The CDR3 protein is CASSVEGTGGPSQETQYF. For the CDR3, the DNA is TGTGCCAGCAGCGTAGAGGGGACAGGAGGACCGAGCCAAGAGACCCAGTACTTC.

This chain joins TRBV5-4 and TRBJ2-1; 7 bases agree with TRBD2. The CDR3 is 17 residues long. CDR1 is SGHNT and CDR2 is YYREEE in the germline V gene (reference sequence). Unmatched junction bases numbered 6, after V lost 0 bases and J lost 0 bases. CDR3 in DNA: TGTGCCAGCAGCTTGGGTTGGGGGGGGAGCTCCTACAATGAGCAGTTCTTC. Translation: CASSLGWGGSSYNEQFF.

The chain uses TRBV5-4 and TRBJ1-1; D is unclear. The germline V gene encodes CDR1 SGHNT and CDR2 YYREEE (reference sequence). Trimming cost V 4 bases and J 0 bases, with 13 bases left between them. CDR3 length: 15 residues. CDR3 nucleotide sequence: TGTGCCAGCAGCCGCTACAGAAATATGAACACTGAAGCTTTCTTT. Protein product: CASSRYRNMNTEAFF.

The chain has TRBV5-1 and TRBJ1-5; 10 nucleotides align to TRBD1. The V and J ends lost 4 bases and 5 bases, in that order; junction bases with no gene match: 6. Germline CDR1 SGHRS, CDR2 YFSETQ. This CDR3 is built from 15 residues. The CDR3 DNA is TGCGCCAGCAGCCTGGGACAGGGGACGGATCAGCCCCAGCATTTT. This gives the protein CASSLGQGTDQPQHF.

The chain uses TRBV4-1 and TRBJ2-5; 10 nucleotides align to TRBD2. The CDR3 contains 16 residues. Germline trimming cut 1 base from V and 1 base from J; bases unmatched to any gene: 3. Germline V gene lookup returns CDR1 MGHRA and CDR2 YSYEKL. CDR3 coding DNA: TGCGCCAGCAGCCAAGTTCTAGCGGGGGCCCAAGAGACCCAGTACTTC. It specifies CASSQVLAGAQETQYF.

The V and J genes are TRBV2 and TRBJ2-1; possible D gene TRBD2, 6 bases. The V end was cut by 6 bases, the J end by 0 bases, with 15 bases between. This CDR3 is 16 amino acids long. Germline loops: CDR1 SNHLY, CDR2 FYNNEI. The DNA of the CDR3 is TGTGCCAGCAGCCCCCGCGCGGGACCCTCCTACAATGAGCAGTTCTTC. This codes for CASSPRAGPSYNEQFF.

This chain joins TRBV30 and TRBJ2-5, with D unclear. Germline CDR1 GTSNPN, CDR2 SVGIG (reference sequence). This CDR3 is 13 amino acids long. V was cut by 5 bases and J by 2 bases, with 12 bases left in between. CDR3 loop: CAWGALLQETQYF. The CDR3 DNA reads TGTGCCTGGGGTGCACTCCTTCAAGAGACCCAGTACTTC.

This clone showed up just once. The chain joins TRBV7-8 to TRBJ2-5; D call uncertain. The last part of the DNA fits TRBJ2-7 better; the J call may be wrong. The germline V gene has CDR1 SGHVS and CDR2 FQNEAQ. This CDR3 is 13 amino acids long. The DNA for the CDR3 is TGTGCCAGCAGCTTAGAGCCAGCTGACGAGCAGTACTTC. Encoded protein: CASSLEPADEQYF.

The J gene is TRBJ1-1, the V gene TRBV6-1; 8 bases are shared with TRBD1. Losses at the gene ends were 6 bases for V and 12 bases for J; bases not matched to a gene: 6. Looked up from germline, CDR1 is MNHNS and CDR2 is SASEGT. This CDR3 comprises 11 residues. CDR3 residues: CASSEDRETFF. CDR3 coding DNA: TGTGCCAGCAGCGAGGACAGGGAGACTTTCTTT.

The chain uses TRBV7-9 and TRBJ1-3, with 7 bases matching TRBD1. CDR3 size: 14 residues. After removal of 4 bases from V and 2 bases from J, the junction contained 2 bases not matched to a gene. Germline V gene sequence: CDR1 SEHNR, CDR2 FQNEAQ (reference sequence). CDR3 protein: CASSSDRAGNTIYF. The CDR3 DNA reads as TGTGCCAGCAGCTCCGACAGGGCTGGAAACACCATATATTTT.

The chain links TRBV10-3 to TRBJ2-3, with a weak D call TRBD2 (6 bases). The V gene lost 7 bases and the J gene lost 0 bases, with 14 bases spanning the gap. CDR3 size: 15 residues. The V gene's germline CDR1 is ENHRY and CDR2 SYGVKD. CDR3 amino acids: CAIKVGGPSTDTQYF. The CDR3 DNA reads TGTGCCATCAAGGTGGGGGGTCCTAGCACAGATACGCAGTATTTT.

This chain connects TRBV11-3 to TRBJ2-7; 9 bases align to TRBD1. Per the germline V gene, CDR1 is SGHNT and CDR2 is YENEEA. The length of the CDR3 is 15 residues. J gave up 2 bases and V 2 bases, and 4 bases lay outside the gene matches. CDR3 residues: CASSLRGQGPYEQYF. The CDR3 bases are TGTGCCAGCAGCTTACGGGGACAGGGCCCCTACGAGCAGTACTTC.

V and J are TRBV28 and TRBJ1-4, with TRBD1 identical over 10 bases. V lost 4 bases and J lost 8; bases outside the gene matches: 13. The CDR3 has 17 residues. Germline-derived CDR1 and CDR2 are MDHEN and SYDVKM. The CDR3 sequence: CASSSLLRQGAPEKLFF. Here the CDR3 DNA reads TGTGCCAGCAGTTCGCTATTAAGACAGGGGGCGCCGGAAAAACTGTTTTTT. The whole variable domain, remainder taken from reference TRBV28 and TRBJ1-4, is DVKVTQSSRYLVKRTGEKVFLECVQDMDHENMFWYRQDPGLGLRLIYFSYDVKMKEKGDIPEGYSVSREKKERFSLILESASTNQTSMYLCASSSLLRQGAPEKLFFGSGTQLSVL.

The gene calls are TRBV6-1 and TRBJ2-3, with D hard to call. Germline-derived CDR1 and CDR2 are MNHNS and SASEGT. The CDR3 extends over 14 amino acids. The V gene lost 7 bases and the J gene lost 0 bases, with 11 bases spanning the gap. The CDR3 spells CASNKEPSTDTQYF. CDR3 coding DNA: TGTGCCAGCAATAAGGAGCCGAGCACAGATACGCAGTATTTT.

The chain employs TRBV7-9 and TRBJ2-7; maybe TRBD1 (6 bases). The CDR3 contains 13 residues. The germline V gene has CDR1 SEHNR and CDR2 FQNEAQ (reference sequence). Deletions cut 1 base from V and 3 bases from J, with 7 bases between. The CDR3 region has the DNA TGTGCCAGCAGCTTAGAAGGGGGCTACGAGCAGTACTTC. This codes for CASSLEGGYEQYF.

The rearrangement joins TRBV11-3 to TRBJ1-1, with TRBD1 as a possible D gene (5 bases). Germline loops: CDR1 SGHNT, CDR2 YENEEA. The CDR3 has 12 residues. V was trimmed by 4 bases and J by 6 bases, leaving 9 bases between them. The CDR3 region is CASSSGGAEAFF. CDR3 DNA: TGTGCCAGCAGCTCGGGGGGGGCTGAAGCTTTCTTT.

The chain is built from TRBV6-5 and TRBJ2-7; maybe TRBD2 (5 bases). The V and J ends lost 4 bases and 5 bases respectively, with 18 bases between them. This CDR3 has 15 amino acids. In germline, CDR1 is MNHEY, CDR2 SVGAGI. This chain's CDR3 is CASSSPRTFGNEQYF. CDR3 DNA sequence: TGTGCCAGCAGTTCCCCTCGCACCTTCGGGAACGAGCAGTACTTC.